This paragraph covers one TCR beta chain sequence. What it recognizes is unknown. The source of the sample is a study of graft-versus-host responses after intestinal transplantation. Study at large: All recipients were transplanted with multivisceral, liver-intestinal, or isolated intestinal grafts. Every one of the recipients received anti-thymocyte globulin induction and afterwards took tacrolimus and steroids for around 3 years.

Findings and caveats of the study: In patients with graft-donor T cell macrochimerism, allograft graft-versus-host to host-versus-graft clonal ratios were high. The marrow of recipients harbored GvH clones, and ileum or blood showed some of them first.

The data were produced by immunoSEQ multiplex PCR, yet TCRdb's version contains in-frame clones alone and is incomplete. Of around 97,000 clones detected, roughly 91% appear once; the ten largest clones hold approximately 0.18%. The CDR3 extends over 13 amino acids. V was trimmed by 6 bases and J by 2 bases, leaving 11 bases between them. Germline CDR1 is MDHEN and CDR2 is SYDVKM. The chain couples TRBV28 to TRBJ2-7; D not resolved. The material was unstimulated CD4+ T cells sorted from spleen or lymph node cells, obtained before transplant. This sequence was found in a human donor who was the organ donor for an intestinal transplant. The CDR3 nucleotides are TGTGCCAGCAGCCGTCCCGGTACCTACGAGCAGTACTTC. Translating gives CASSRPGTYEQYF.